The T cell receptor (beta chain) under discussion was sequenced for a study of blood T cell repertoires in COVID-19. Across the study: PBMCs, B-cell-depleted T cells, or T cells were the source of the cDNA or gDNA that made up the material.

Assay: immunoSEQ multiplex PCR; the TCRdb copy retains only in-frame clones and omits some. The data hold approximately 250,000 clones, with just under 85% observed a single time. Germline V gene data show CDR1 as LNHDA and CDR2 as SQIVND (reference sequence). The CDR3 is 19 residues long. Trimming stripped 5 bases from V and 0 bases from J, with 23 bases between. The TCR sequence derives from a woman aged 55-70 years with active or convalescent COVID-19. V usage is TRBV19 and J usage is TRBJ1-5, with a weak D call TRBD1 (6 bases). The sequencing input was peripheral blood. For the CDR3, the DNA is TGTGCCAGTAGTCCGAACAGGGCCCCTGGGCTTTATAGCAATCAGCCCCAGCATTTT. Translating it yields CASSPNRAPGLYSNQPQHF. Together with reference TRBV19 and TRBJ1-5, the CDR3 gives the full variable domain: DGGITQSPKYLFRKEGQNVTLSCEQNLNHDAMYWYRQDPGQGLRLIYYSQIVNDFQKGDIAEGYSVSREKKESFPLTVTSAQKNPTAFYLCASSPNRAPGLYSNQPQHFGDGTRLSIL.